The 18 T cell receptor beta chains presented below share a single source sample, sequenced in a study of blood T cell repertoires in COVID-19. Libraries were prepared by immunoSEQ multiplex PCR; TCRdb keeps only in-frame clonotypes and omits some of them. The sample has about 45,000 clones, over 75% seen once. Sample: peripheral blood. The source of these receptors is a human donor in a cohort sampled during active COVID-19.

The V call is TRBV7-8, the J call TRBJ1-1; 8 nucleotides align to TRBD1. V was pared by 3 bases and J by 4 bases, with 4 bases of the junction left unmatched. The CDR3 spans 14 residues. In germline, CDR1 is SGHVS, CDR2 FQNEAQ. The DNA of the CDR3 is TGTGCCAGCAGCTTCACAGGGGGGCGCACTGAAGCTTTCTTT. This translates into CASSFTGGRTEAFF. Drawing the rest from reference TRBV7-8 and TRBJ1-1, the complete variable domain is GAGVSQSPRYKVAKRGQDVALRCDPISGHVSLFWYQQALGQGPEFLTYFQNEAQLDKSGLPSDRFFAERPEGSVSTLKIQRTQQEDSAVYLCASSFTGGRTEAFFGQGTRLTVV.

The rearrangement joins TRBV19 to TRBJ1-6; TRBD1 aligns across 10 bases. J lost 6 bases, V lost 7 bases, and 6 bases had no gene match. Germline V gives CDR1 LNHDA, CDR2 SQIVND (reference sequence). The CDR3 has 15 residues. CDR3 sequence reads: CASTGQGLRNSPLHF. CDR3 nucleotides: TGTGCCAGTACGGGACAGGGGTTGCGTAATTCACCCCTCCACTTT.

The CDR3 DNA reads as TGTGCCAGCAGTTTAAGACAGCTCTATGGCTACACCTTC. Its protein is CASSLRQLYGYTF. This sequence joins TRBV28 and TRBJ1-2, with a weak D call TRBD1 (5 bases). The CDR3 runs to 13 residues. V shed 2 bases and J shed 4 bases, with 8 bases lying between them. Looked up from germline, CDR1 is MDHEN and CDR2 is SYDVKM.

By its share, this clone is large. The V and J genes are TRBV4-2 and TRBJ2-2, with 7 bases matching TRBD2. Germline values: CDR1 LGHNA, CDR2 YNFKEQ. J was trimmed by 4 bases and V by 0 bases; bases with no gene match: 8. The CDR3 runs 17 residues. The chain's CDR3 is CASSQDEASGFTGELFF. As DNA, the CDR3 is TGTGCCAGCAGCCAAGATGAGGCTAGCGGTTTCACCGGGGAGCTGTTTTTT.

This chain links TRBV19 with TRBJ2-7, with 10 bases matching TRBD2. The CDR3 spans 14 residues. V lost 5 bases to trimming and J lost 6 bases; unmatched junction nucleotides: 7. Germline assignment: CDR1 LNHDA and CDR2 SQIVND (reference sequence). The CDR3 nucleotides read TGTGCCAGTAGTGTCCCTAGCGGGAGCCCCGAGCAGTACTTC. Its translation: CASSVPSGSPEQYF.

This chain uses TRBV5-1 with TRBJ2-2; D not certain. V was shortened by 0 bases and J by 4 bases, with 4 bases between the two germline ends. Germline V lookup: CDR1 SGHRS, CDR2 YFSETQ. The CDR3 loop spans 13 amino acids. The CDR3 DNA sequence: TGCGCCAGCAGCTTGGCCCTCACCGGGGAGCTGTTTTTT. The encoded protein is CASSLALTGELFF.

The chain couples TRBV29-1 to TRBJ2-1; TRBD2 matches 9 bases. The CDR3 runs 14 residues. From germline, CDR1 is SQVTM and CDR2 ANQGSEA. Trimming took 6 bases from V and 8 from J; bases not matched to a gene: 11. CDR3 nucleotide sequence: TGCAGCGTCGCCATAGCGGGAGTTGGCGATGAGCAGTTCTTC. It codes for CSVAIAGVGDEQFF.

The chain uses TRBV10-3 and TRBJ2-6; TRBD1 might be the D (6 bases). The V end lost 8 bases, the J end lost 0 bases, and 14 bases lay between the germline ends. Per germline, CDR1 ENHRY and CDR2 SYGVKD. The CDR3 contains 16 residues. The DNA of the CDR3 is TGTGCCATCCCAGGGGCCCCAGCCTCTGGGGCCAACGTCCTGACTTTC. Amino acids: CAIPGAPASGANVLTF.

This clone was observed a handful of times. At the DNA level, this CDR3 is encoded by other sequences in the same sample as well. The chain carries TRBV5-1 and TRBJ1-3; 7 bases are shared with TRBD1. The germline V gene encodes CDR1 SGHRS and CDR2 YFSETQ. The CDR3 loop spans 16 amino acids. The V gene end was trimmed by 3 bases and the J gene end by 4 bases; junction bases not matched to a gene: 10. CDR3 sequence reads: CASSSGTGDGGNTIYF. CDR3 bases: TGCGCCAGCAGCTCGGGAACAGGGGATGGGGGAAACACCATATATTTT.

The chain has TRBV7-2 and TRBJ1-1; TRBD1 matches 7 bases. Looked up from germline, CDR1 is SGHTA and CDR2 is FQGNSA. The ends lost 5 bases at V and 1 base at J; junction bases unmatched: 4. The length of the CDR3 is 14 residues. CDR3 nucleotides: TGTGCCAGCAGCCCGGGGGACAGGAACACTGAAGCTTTCTTT. Its translation: CASSPGDRNTEAFF.

The rearrangement links TRBV11-3 to TRBJ2-1; TRBD2 matches at 11 bases. The V and J ends lost 2 bases and 8 bases, in that order; junction bases with no gene match: 5. The germline V gene has CDR1 SGHNT and CDR2 YENEEA. This CDR3 comprises 15 residues. The CDR3 sequence is CASSLNIAGGHEQFF. The DNA for the CDR3 is TGTGCCAGCAGCTTAAATATAGCGGGAGGGCATGAGCAGTTCTTC.

The chain uses TRBV5-1 and TRBJ2-7; 7 bases are shared with TRBD1. Germline V gene data show CDR1 as SGHRS and CDR2 as YFSETQ. This CDR3 comprises 15 residues. With V trimmed by 2 bases and J by 5 bases, 10 bases remained unmatched. The CDR3 DNA sequence: TGCGCCAGCAGCTTAGACAGGGTCATTGACGACGAGCAGTACTTC. This sequence encodes CASSLDRVIDDEQYF.

The V call is TRBV28, the J call TRBJ2-3; no clear D. CDR1 MDHEN and CDR2 SYDVKM come from the germline V gene. This CDR3 region has 12 residues. V was cut by 3 bases and J by 9 bases, with 10 bases left in between. The CDR3 coding sequence is TGTGCCAGCAGTTTCGCATTGGCCACGCAGTATTTT. Amino acid sequence: CASSFALATQYF.

The chain carries TRBV5-5 and TRBJ1-5, with D uncertain. Germline CDR1 is SGHKS and CDR2 is YYEKEE (reference sequence). CDR3 size: 15 residues. V was cut by 1 base and J by 2 bases, with 10 bases left in between. The CDR3 sequence is CASSLNPVGNQPQHF. The CDR3 nucleotides read TGTGCCAGCAGCTTGAACCCGGTAGGCAATCAGCCCCAGCATTTT.

The CDR3 sequence is CASSRPGLAAYEQYF. CDR3 in DNA: TGTGCCAGCTCACGACCGGGACTAGCGGCCTACGAGCAGTACTTC. This rearrangement joins TRBV18 to TRBJ2-7, with 11 bases fitting TRBD2. CDR1 and CDR2 (germline): KGHSH, LQKENI. The length of the CDR3 is 15 residues. J lost 2 bases, V lost 4 bases, and 4 bases had no gene match. Looking up the rest from reference TRBV18 and TRBJ2-7 gives the full variable domain: NAGVMQNPRHLVRRRGQEARLRCSPMKGHSHVYWYRQLPEEGLKFMVYLQKENIIDESGMPKERFSAEFPKEGPSILRIQQVVRGDSAAYFCASSRPGLAAYEQYFGPGTRLTVT.

The genes are TRBV24-1 and TRBJ2-3; 7 nucleotides match TRBD2. Per germline, CDR1 KGHDR and CDR2 SFDVKD. J gave up 2 bases and V 4 bases, and 8 bases lay outside the gene matches. This CDR3 comprises 16 residues. The DNA of the CDR3 is TGTGCCACCAGTGACCTTAGCGGGCCTCACACAGATACGCAGTATTTT. As protein: CATSDLSGPHTDTQYF.

The chain carries TRBV18 and TRBJ1-2; 8 nucleotides match TRBD1. Germline V gives CDR1 KGHSH, CDR2 LQKENI. Trimming cost V 3 bases and J 4 bases; bases outside gene matches: 10. This CDR3 spans 16 amino acids. The CDR3 sequence is CASSPGTGRRVYGYTF. The CDR3 nucleotides read TGTGCCAGCTCACCCGGGACAGGAAGGAGGGTCTATGGCTACACCTTC.

The chain employs TRBV6-6 and TRBJ2-2; 7 bases fit TRBD1. The CDR3 runs to 15 residues. Germline V gene lookup returns CDR1 MNHNY and CDR2 SVGAGI (reference sequence). V was clipped by 4 bases and J by 3 bases; unmatched bases: 5. The CDR3 sequence is CASSSRDSHTGELFF. In DNA form, the CDR3 reads TGTGCCAGCAGTTCCCGGGACAGCCACACCGGGGAGCTGTTTTTT.